These 29 T cell receptor beta chains came from one sample sequenced in a study of T-cell memory formation after mild COVID-19. TCRdb used MiXCR to reprocess the 5' RACE reads, holding one entry per CDR3 protein. The sample lists about 360,000 distinct CDR3 sequences, approximately 15% occurring once. Source material: PBMCs or a T cell subset sorted from them (not recorded which). The receptors here all came from a man aged 18 to 30 who had mild COVID-19 (a few samples of this study predate the infection). Cell type and time point are not known.

This chain connects TRBV7-2 to TRBJ1-2; the match to TRBD1 covers 7 bases. The V gene end was trimmed by 2 bases and the J gene end by 4 bases; junction bases not matched to a gene: 4. Germline V gene lookup returns CDR1 SGHTA and CDR2 FQGNSA. The CDR3 is made up of 14 amino acids. The CDR3 nucleotides read TGTGCCAGCAGCTTAACAGGGGCCTCCTATGGCTACACCTTC. Translation: CASSLTGASYGYTF.

The V call is TRBV10-3, the J call TRBJ2-5; 13 nucleotides agree with TRBD2. Germline V gene lookup returns CDR1 ENHRY and CDR2 SYGVKD. The V and J ends lost 11 bases and 5 bases, in that order; junction bases with no gene match: 8. The CDR3 loop spans 14 amino acids. Here the CDR3 reads CAASLAGGRETQYF. The CDR3 DNA is TGTGCCGCTTCACTAGCGGGGGGGCGTGAGACCCAGTACTTC.

This clonotype showed up many times. The V and J genes are TRBV5-1 and TRBJ2-3, with 7 positions matching TRBD1. The CDR3 has 15 residues. Germline loops: CDR1 SGHRS, CDR2 YFSETQ. J gave up 2 bases and V 3 bases, and 6 bases lay outside the gene matches. The CDR3 sequence: CASSSRGWATDTQYF. Here the CDR3 DNA reads TGCGCCAGCAGCTCCAGGGGGTGGGCCACAGATACGCAGTATTTT.

This clonotype was counted only a few times. J is TRBJ1-6 and V is TRBV28; a possible D gene is TRBD1 (6 bases). Trimming shortened V by 4 bases and J by 14 bases, and 12 bases separated the two germline ends. Germline CDR1 and CDR2: MDHEN and SYDVKM. The CDR3 has 12 residues. CDR3 sequence: CASSSGGTALHF. The CDR3 region has the DNA TGTGCCAGCAGTTCGGGGGGCACGGCCCTCCACTTT.

The V call is TRBV20-1, the J call TRBJ1-1; unclear D gene. With 3 bases removed from V and 6 bases from J, the gap between germline ends came to 8 bases. Per the germline V gene, CDR1 is DFQATT and CDR2 is SNEGSKA (reference sequence). This CDR3 is built from 11 residues. In DNA form, the CDR3 reads TGCAGTGCTAGGAAAGTGGCTGAAGCTTTCTTT. This sequence encodes CSARKVAEAFF.

V gene TRBV5-1 combines with J gene TRBJ1-4; maybe TRBD1 (6 bases). Looked up from germline, CDR1 is SGHRS and CDR2 is YFSETQ. Trimming shortened V by 3 bases and J by 8 bases, and 20 bases separated the two germline ends. CDR3 length: 16 amino acids. DNA of the CDR3: TGCGCCAGCAGCTCGGGCGCCAGGGGTAGAAGGGAAAAACTGTTTTTT. Translated: CASSSGARGRREKLFF.

The chain joins TRBV20-1 to TRBJ2-2; 10 bases line up with TRBD1. In germline, CDR1 is DFQATT, CDR2 SNEGSKA (reference sequence). This CDR3 has 16 residues. The junction had 7 bases not matched to a gene; V was cut back by 0 bases and J by 6 bases. CDR3 coding DNA: TGCAGTGCTAGAGATCCGGGACAGGGGTTGGCCGGGGAGCTGTTTTTT. Encoded protein: CSARDPGQGLAGELFF.

This clonotype has more than one count but fewer than ten. This sequence joins TRBV5-1 and TRBJ1-1, with D hard to call. This CDR3 is built from 15 residues. Trimming left V 0 bases short and J 1 base short, with 10 bases between. Germline values: CDR1 SGHRS, CDR2 YFSETQ. The CDR3 region has the DNA TGCGCCAGCAGCTTGGATCTGGGCCCGAACACTGAAGCTTTCTTT. Translating gives CASSLDLGPNTEAFF.

This clonotype was recorded many times. The chain employs TRBV5-6 and TRBJ2-1; D is perhaps TRBD2 (6 bases). The ends were cut back, 0 bases at V and 1 base at J, with 11 bases in the middle. This CDR3 has 16 residues. Looked up from germline, CDR1 is SGHDT and CDR2 is YYEEEE. The CDR3 bases are TGTGCCAGCAGCTTGGTAGTAGCGGCTTCCTACAATGAGCAGTTCTTC. Protein: CASSLVVAASYNEQFF.

The J gene is TRBJ2-2, the V gene TRBV6-2 or TRBV6-3; TRBD2 matches at 8 bases. Germline V gene lookup returns CDR1 MNHEY and CDR2 SVGEGT. V was pared by 0 bases and J by 3 bases, with 6 bases of the junction left unmatched. The CDR3 covers 17 residues. In DNA form, the CDR3 reads TGTGCCAGCAGTTACTCGCAACGGGGGGGCCACACCGGGGAGCTGTTTTTT. This encodes CASSYSQRGGHTGELFF.

This clonotype has ten or more counts. The chain links TRBV7-9 to TRBJ2-4; 11 positions match TRBD1. V gave up 5 bases and J gave up 8 bases; unmatched junction bases: 5. This CDR3 comprises 14 residues. Germline CDR1 SEHNR, CDR2 FQNEAQ (reference sequence). CDR3 DNA sequence: TGTGCCAGCAGCCCGGGACAGGGGGAGCACATTCAGTACTTC. Its protein product is CASSPGQGEHIQYF.

This clonotype was counted between two and nine times. This chain uses TRBV19 with TRBJ1-1; D gene unclear. CDR1 LNHDA and CDR2 SQIVND come from the germline V gene (reference sequence). This CDR3 comprises 14 residues. V gave up 7 bases and J gave up 3 bases, with 15 bases separating them. The CDR3 spells CASKWQAVYTEAFF. CDR3 bases: TGTGCCAGTAAGTGGCAGGCAGTATACACTGAAGCTTTCTTT.

This clonotype was counted a few times. This chain links TRBV20-1 with TRBJ2-5; 8 positions agree with TRBD1. The CDR3 runs 13 residues. CDR1 and CDR2 (germline): DFQATT, SNEGSKA (reference sequence). The junction had 4 bases not matched to a gene; V was cut back by 6 bases and J by 1 base. The CDR3 is CSAPGQGQETQYF. The CDR3 region has the DNA TGCAGTGCCCCAGGACAGGGCCAAGAGACCCAGTACTTC.

The genes are TRBV14 and TRBJ1-2, with D possibly matching TRBD1 (5 bases). CDR1 is SGHDN and CDR2 is FVKESK in the germline V gene. Trimming shortened V by 3 bases and J by 4 bases, and 9 bases separated the two germline ends. The CDR3 extends over 13 amino acids. CDR3 nucleotides: TGTGCCAGCAGCCAGGGACTGGGCTATGGCTACACCTTC. Protein sequence: CASSQGLGYGYTF.

This clonotype was seen more than once but under ten times. The V and J genes are TRBV19 and TRBJ2-7; a possible D gene is TRBD1 (6 bases). V lost 4 bases, J lost 3 bases, and 10 bases lay in between. Per the germline V gene, CDR1 is LNHDA and CDR2 is SQIVND (reference sequence). This CDR3 is 13 amino acids long. CDR3 loop: CASSNGQSYEQYF. The CDR3 DNA reads as TGTGCCAGTAGTAACGGACAGAGCTACGAGCAGTACTTC.

The chain employs TRBV7-2 and TRBJ2-7; D perhaps matches TRBD2 (6 bases). Germline CDR1 reads SGHTA; CDR2 reads FQGNSA. The CDR3 is 15 residues long. Trimming took off 3 bases at V and 1 base at J, with 13 bases between the two ends. This CDR3 is CASSLDSGGSYEQYF. In nucleotides, the CDR3 is TGTGCCAGCAGCTTGGATAGCGGCGGGTCCTACGAGCAGTACTTC.

Note on this clonotype: Likely a read error: the CDR3 ends without its conserved phenylalanine or tryptophan. The V call is TRBV6-6, the J call TRBJ1-2, with 9 bases fitting TRBD1. Trimming removed 10 bases from V and 4 bases from J; junction bases left unmatched: 7. CDR1 and CDR2 (germline): MNHNY, SVGAGI (reference sequence). CDR3 length: 13 residues. Written as DNA, the CDR3 is TGTGCCACCACCAGGGACAGGGCCTATGGCTACACCTTA. It yields the protein CATTRDRAYGYTL.

This clonotype has a handful of counts. The J gene is TRBJ2-3, the V gene TRBV30; 8 bases line up with TRBD2. CDR3 length: 16 residues. The germline V gene encodes CDR1 GTSNPN and CDR2 SVGIG (reference sequence). V gave up 3 bases and J gave up 4 bases; unmatched junction bases: 12. The CDR3 coding sequence is TGTGCCTGGAGCGTAGCGGGGTATTCTGGGTCAGATACGCAGTATTTT. It specifies CAWSVAGYSGSDTQYF.

In its sample, this clonotype was seen many times. This chain joins TRBV7-2 and TRBJ1-1; D unresolved. The V gene lost 0 bases and the J gene lost 0 bases, with 2 bases spanning the gap. This CDR3 is 13 amino acids long. CDR1 and CDR2 (germline): SGHTA, FQGNSA. CDR3 residues: CASSLALNTEAFF. The CDR3 bases are TGTGCCAGCAGCTTAGCGCTGAACACTGAAGCTTTCTTT.

This clonotype showed up just a few times. The V gene is TRBV30, the J gene TRBJ1-2; D possibly corresponds to TRBD1 (5 bases). The CDR3 consists of 14 residues. Germline lookup yields CDR1 GTSNPN and CDR2 SVGIG (reference sequence). Between the trimmed V and J ends, which lost 1 base and 2 bases, there was a span of 11 bases. CDR3 loop: CAWSAWDANYGYTF. The CDR3 region has the DNA TGTGCCTGGAGTGCATGGGACGCAAACTATGGCTACACCTTC.

The table lists this clonotype with a count of one. A much larger clone sits a single nucleotide away, making a read error possible. This chain links TRBV7-3 with TRBJ2-1; perhaps D is TRBD1 or TRBD2 (5 bases each). The CDR3 extends over 16 amino acids. Germline CDR1 reads SGHTA; CDR2 reads FQGTGA. Trimming took off 6 bases at V and 4 bases at J, with 19 bases between the two ends. CDR3 sequence: CASSPTPGRTYNEQFF. Written as DNA, the CDR3 is TGTGCCAGCAGTCCCACACCGGGACGGACGTACAATGAGCAGTTCTTC.

This chain links TRBV12-3 or TRBV12-4 with TRBJ2-7, with 8 bases identical to TRBD2. The CDR3 runs to 13 residues. V gave up 7 bases and J gave up 3 bases; unmatched junction bases: 5. The CDR3 DNA follows: TGTGCCAGCAACGGGGGGGGGCACTACGAGCAGTACTTC. Its protein is CASNGGGHYEQYF.

In this sample, this clonotype turned up a few times. This chain links TRBV6-4 with TRBJ1-1; D is perhaps TRBD1 (6 bases). Trimming removed 6 bases at V and 4 bases at J, with 15 bases between. In germline, CDR1 is MRHNA, CDR2 SNTAGT. The CDR3 is made up of 14 amino acids. The CDR3 protein is CASRAAGGGTEAFF. CDR3 in DNA: TGTGCCAGCAGGGCCGCGGGGGGCGGCACTGAAGCTTTCTTT.

This clonotype was observed a handful of times. V and J are TRBV7-9 and TRBJ2-7; no definite D call. The V end was cut by 0 bases, the J end by 9 bases, with 6 bases between. This CDR3 is 11 amino acids long. Germline values: CDR1 SEHNR, CDR2 FQNEAQ (reference sequence). The CDR3 is CASSLAGLQYV. The CDR3 region has the DNA TGTGCCAGCAGCTTAGCCGGGCTGCAGTACGTC.

This chain joins TRBV9 and TRBJ2-3, with D possibly matching TRBD1 (7 bases). CDR1 and CDR2 from the germline V gene are SGDLS and YYNGEE. This CDR3 spans 16 amino acids. Deletions cut 3 bases from V and 5 bases from J, with 19 bases between. CDR3: CASSGGTAVLGDTQYF. The CDR3, as DNA: TGTGCCAGCAGCGGCGGGACAGCAGTATTGGGAGATACGCAGTATTTT.

Only a few counts were recorded for this clonotype. The V and J genes are TRBV24-1 and TRBJ2-1, with D possibly being TRBD1 (6 bases). CDR3 length: 17 amino acids. V lost 5 bases and J lost 7, with 23 bases in between. Germline loops: CDR1 KGHDR, CDR2 SFDVKD. The DNA for the CDR3 is TGTGCCACCAGTGTAGGGGGTCTAGGAAAATTGTTGAATGAGCAGTTCTTC. Protein sequence: CATSVGGLGKLLNEQFF.

The table lists this clonotype with many counts. This chain connects TRBV11-1 to TRBJ2-1; D not certain. CDR1 is SGHAT, CDR2 FQDESV, per germline (reference sequence). The V end lost 7 bases, the J end lost 9 bases, and 16 bases lay between the germline ends. The CDR3 length is 13 residues. This CDR3 reads CASTLNEAGEQFF. The CDR3 DNA follows: TGTGCCAGCACCCTAAATGAGGCTGGTGAGCAGTTCTTC.

The chain combines TRBV12-3 or TRBV12-4 with TRBJ1-2; D is undetermined. The germline V and J ends were trimmed by 6 bases and 8 bases, with 19 bases remaining between them. There are 14 residues in the CDR3. The CDR3 region is CASRGLLSTGGYTF. The DNA for the CDR3 is TGTGCCAGCAGGGGGTTACTCAGTACTGGAGGCTACACCTTC.

J is TRBJ2-3 and V is TRBV10-3; D assignment may be TRBD1 or TRBD2 (5 bases each). V lost 4 bases, J lost 6 bases, and 17 bases lay in between. This CDR3 has 15 residues. The germline V gene encodes CDR1 ENHRY and CDR2 SYGVKD. CDR3 sequence: CAISGDGAGGDTQYF. CDR3 DNA: TGTGCCATCAGTGGGGACGGGGCTGGCGGGGATACGCAGTATTTT.